These 19 T cell receptor beta chains came from one sample sequenced in a study of regulatory T cells in long-lasting Graves disease (dated by TCRdb to the early 2020s). The time point label for this specimen denotes: newly diagnosed GD, antithyroid drugs for less than 3 months. RNA was extracted from PBMCs in TRIzol for both TCR sequencing and RNA sequencing. Libraries came from multiplex PCR. The data were produced on an Illumina HiSeq 4000. TCR beta libraries were built with iRepertoire HTBI primers and Arm-PCR amplification of CDR3 regions. TCRdb applied fastp at Q25 and MiXCR to the public reads, then kept only in-frame beta chains. CDR3 protein sequences are deduplicated, and each keeps its most common genes and DNA. The sample table contains just over 600,000 distinct CDR3 sequences; only one count was recorded for around 15% of them. Around 18% of the sample is held by the ten biggest clonotypes.

These data also featured in a second study, about T cells in Graves' hyperthyroidism and ophthalmopathy.

The sample in question was peripheral blood mononuclear cells (PBMCs), obtained at new diagnosis, from a patient treated with antithyroid drugs. The receptors originated from a woman in her twenties or thirties with Graves disease. Donor details come from another sample of the same person, matched by shared clones.

This chain uses TRBV27 with TRBJ2-7; the match to TRBD2 covers 9 bases. CDR1 and CDR2 (germline): MNHEY, SMNVEV (reference sequence). The V and J ends lost 1 base and 7 bases, in that order; junction bases with no gene match: 20. The CDR3 is made up of 19 amino acids. The CDR3 loop reads CASSLYSEVAGAYYNEQYF. CDR3 nucleotides: TGTGCCAGCAGTTTATATAGTGAGGTAGCGGGAGCTTACTACAATGAGCAGTACTTC.

This clonotype was counted at least ten times. V usage is TRBV28 and J usage is TRBJ2-1, with a possible D match to TRBD1 (5 bases). Germline-derived CDR1 and CDR2 are MDHEN and SYDVKM. Trimming removed 2 bases from V and 7 bases from J, with 12 bases in between. The CDR3 runs 14 residues. The chain's CDR3 is CASSLGQGWNEQFF. CDR3 nucleotide sequence: TGTGCCAGCAGTTTAGGGCAGGGCTGGAATGAGCAGTTCTTC. Full variable domain (outside the CDR3, taken from reference TRBV28 and TRBJ2-1): DVKVTQSSRYLVKRTGEKVFLECVQDMDHENMFWYRQDPGLGLRLIYFSYDVKMKEKGDIPEGYSVSREKKERFSLILESASTNQTSMYLCASSLGQGWNEQFFGPGTRLTVL.

The J gene is TRBJ1-1, the V gene TRBV19, with D hard to call. Trimming pared 2 bases from V and 2 bases from J, leaving 6 bases between. Germline lookup yields CDR1 LNHDA and CDR2 SQIVND (reference sequence). This CDR3 contains 13 residues. CDR3 DNA sequence: TGTGCCAGTAGTATATGGTCCAACACTGAAGCTTTCTTT. Its translation: CASSIWSNTEAFF.

The V and J genes are TRBV18 and TRBJ2-1; D not certain. The CDR3 has 16 residues. V was shortened by 3 bases and J by 0 bases, with 12 bases between the two germline ends. CDR1 and CDR2 (germline): KGHSH, LQKENI. For the CDR3, the DNA is TGTGCCAGCTCACCCAAGGTGGTGCTCTCCTACAATGAGCAGTTCTTC. Protein sequence: CASSPKVVLSYNEQFF.

This sequence joins TRBV4-1 and TRBJ1-2, with 7 bases identical to TRBD1. The CDR3 totals 16 residues. The ends lost 5 bases at V and 5 bases at J; junction bases unmatched: 14. The V gene's germline CDR1 is MGHRA and CDR2 YSYEKL. The CDR3: CASSSSNRGNVYGYTF. The CDR3 DNA follows: TGCGCCAGCAGCTCTTCAAACAGGGGTAACGTTTATGGCTACACCTTC.

As to this clonotype: The germline gene is not matched at one end of the junction; a read error may be the cause. V is TRBV7-7 and J is TRBJ2-1; 7 positions agree with TRBD2. The CDR3 has 15 residues. CDR1 is SSHAT, CDR2 FNYEAQ, per germline (reference sequence). This chain's CDR3 is CASSRAVGGYNEQFF. The CDR3 DNA reads as TGTGCTAGCAGCCGAGCAGTGGGGGGGTACAATGAGCAGTTCTTC.

This clonotype was recorded many times. Sequence at one end of the junction differs from germline and may be a read error. The CDR3 here is CASTLWTVNEQFF. CDR3 sequence (DNA): TGTGCCAGCACTTTATGGACCGTAAATGAGCAGTTCTTC. The gene calls are TRBV28 and TRBJ2-1; no clear D gene. Germline assignment: CDR1 MDHEN and CDR2 SYDVKM. The CDR3 consists of 13 residues.

V gene TRBV7-3 combines with J gene TRBJ2-3, with 9 bases fitting TRBD2. The V gene's germline CDR1 is SGHTA and CDR2 FQGTGA. V gave up 5 bases and J gave up 1 base; unmatched junction bases: 4. This CDR3 spans 15 amino acids. CDR3 sequence: CASSMTSGGTDTQYF. The CDR3 nucleotides are TGTGCCAGCAGCATGACTAGCGGAGGCACAGATACGCAGTATTTT.

Here the CDR3 reads CASSPLKYSGANVLTF. In nucleotides, the CDR3 is TGTGCCAGCAGCCCTCTAAAGTACTCTGGGGCCAACGTCCTGACTTTC. J is TRBJ2-6 and V is TRBV7-9; no clear D gene. The germline V gene has CDR1 SEHNR and CDR2 FQNEAQ (reference sequence). V lost 5 bases and J lost 0, with 11 bases in between. The CDR3 sequence is 16 residues long.

In its sample, this clonotype was seen many times. The CDR3 here is CASSLEGTLSSYEQYF. CDR3 sequence (DNA): TGTGCCAGCAGCTTAGAAGGGACTCTGAGCTCCTACGAGCAGTACTTC. The rearrangement uses TRBV11-2 and TRBJ2-7, with a possible D match to TRBD2 (6 bases). The germline V and J ends were trimmed by 0 bases and 0 bases, with 12 bases remaining between them. The CDR3 runs to 16 residues. Germline V gene sequence: CDR1 SGHAT, CDR2 FQNNGV.

This sequence joins TRBV20-1 and TRBJ2-2; 7 bases agree with TRBD2. The CDR3 sequence is 13 residues long. Germline values: CDR1 DFQATT, CDR2 SNEGSKA (reference sequence). V shed 6 bases and J 5 bases; nucleotides not matched to a gene: 6. The CDR3 DNA follows: TGCAGTGCCCAGACTAGCACAACCGGGGAGCTGTTTTTT. Amino acid sequence: CSAQTSTTGELFF.

The sample holds a few counts of this clonotype. The CDR3 bases are TGCAGTGCCCGGACCCTCCGGGGGAGGGCGGATCAGCCCCAGCATTTT. It is translated as CSARTLRGRADQPQHF. The V call is TRBV20-1, the J call TRBJ1-5; weak D call: TRBD1 (5 bases). Germline V lookup: CDR1 DFQATT, CDR2 SNEGSKA (reference sequence). V shed 6 bases and J shed 5 bases, with 23 bases lying between them. This CDR3 has 16 amino acids.

This clonotype was recorded at least ten times. The rearrangement uses TRBV12-3 or TRBV12-4 and TRBJ1-4; 8 positions agree with TRBD1. With V trimmed by 5 bases and J by 6 bases, 8 bases remained unmatched. This CDR3 is built from 15 residues. CDR3 loop: CASSPRTGIYEKLFF. As DNA, the CDR3 is TGTGCCAGCAGTCCTCGGACAGGGATTTATGAAAAACTGTTTTTT.

This clonotype occurred many times. The rearrangement joins TRBV7-2 to TRBJ2-3, with D perhaps matching TRBD1 or TRBD2 (5 bases each). This CDR3 has 18 amino acids. Germline CDR1 and CDR2: SGHTA and FQGNSA. Trimming removed 4 bases from V and 5 bases from J, with 25 bases in between. The CDR3: CASSSGPGSGWGKDTQYF. For the CDR3, the DNA is TGTGCCAGCAGCTCAGGACCGGGAAGCGGATGGGGGAAAGATACGCAGTATTTT. The full variable domain, its missing parts supplied by reference TRBV7-2 and TRBJ2-3, is GAGVSQSPSNKVTEKGKDVELRCDPISGHTALYWYRQSLGQGLEFLIYFQGNSAPDKSGLPSDRFSAERTGGSVSTLTIQRTQQEDSAVYLCASSSGPGSGWGKDTQYFGPGTRLTVL.

This clonotype was picked up many times. Written as DNA, the CDR3 is TGTGCCAGCTCCGGGCCGGTAGGCGGGACGCTGGGAAATGAGCAGTTCTTC. Its protein product is CASSGPVGGTLGNEQFF. This chain uses TRBV12-3 or TRBV12-4 with TRBJ2-1; maybe TRBD2 (6 bases). This CDR3 comprises 17 residues. Trimming stripped 8 bases from V and 7 bases from J, with 27 bases between.

This clonotype was seen at least ten times. V and J are TRBV28 and TRBJ1-5; D is ambiguous. With 8 bases removed from V and 10 bases from J, the gap between germline ends came to 21 bases. Germline values: CDR1 MDHEN, CDR2 SYDVKM. This CDR3 region has 14 residues. The CDR3 nucleotides are TGTGCCAGCCGACCCCGGGAGAATAGCGCACCCCAGCATTTT. Encoded protein: CASRPRENSAPQHF.

Details on this clonotype: Possible read error: a much larger clone is one base away. The gene calls are TRBV6-5 and TRBJ2-5; D is perhaps TRBD1 (6 bases). The CDR3 is made up of 15 amino acids. CDR1 is MNHEY, CDR2 SVGAGI, per germline. For the CDR3, the DNA is TGTGCCAGCAGTTACTCCAGGGGATCCCAAGAGACCCGGTACTTC. It codes for CASSYSRGSQETRYF.

The V call is TRBV19, the J call TRBJ1-3, with D unclear. CDR3 length: 15 residues. Germline CDR1 reads LNHDA; CDR2 reads SQIVND (reference sequence). V gave up 3 bases and J gave up 3 bases, with 12 bases separating them. The CDR3 bases are TGTGCCAGTAGTATCGGACGGACTAATGGAAACACCATATATTTT. Amino acid sequence: CASSIGRTNGNTIYF.

In this sample, this clonotype turned up many times. V and J are TRBV7-6 and TRBJ2-7; 10 bases fit TRBD1. Germline CDR1 is SGHVS and CDR2 is FNYEAQ. Unmatched junction bases numbered 8, after V lost 1 base and J lost 5 bases. The CDR3 is 16 residues long. The CDR3 DNA sequence: TGTGCCAGCAGCTTAGGGGCTAGAGGGACAGGGGACGAGCAGTACTTC. Residues: CASSLGARGTGDEQYF.